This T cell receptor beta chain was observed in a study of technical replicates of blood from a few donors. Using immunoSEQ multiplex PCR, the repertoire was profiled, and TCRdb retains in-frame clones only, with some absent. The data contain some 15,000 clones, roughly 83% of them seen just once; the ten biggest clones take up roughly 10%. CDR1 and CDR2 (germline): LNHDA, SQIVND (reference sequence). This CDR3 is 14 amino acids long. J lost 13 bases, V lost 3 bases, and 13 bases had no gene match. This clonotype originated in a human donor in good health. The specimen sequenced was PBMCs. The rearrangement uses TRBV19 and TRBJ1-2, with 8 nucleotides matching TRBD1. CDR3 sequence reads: CASSMWGQARSSTF. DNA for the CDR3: TGTGCCAGTAGTATGTGGGGACAGGCTCGATCGAGCACCTTC.